Shown below are 17 T cell receptor beta chains from a single sample sequenced in a study of CD8+CD57+ T cells in acquired aplastic anemia. Genomic DNA templated the TCR beta VDJ and CDR3 profiling. From the reads, TCRdb called clonotypes with MiXCR, one entry per CDR3 protein. The sample records approximately 270,000 distinct CDR3 sequences, roughly half being singletons. Sequenced: sorted CD4+, CD8+, or CD8+CD57+ T cells (not recorded which) from PBMCs. The receptors here all came from a human donor with severe aplastic anemia or a healthy control (not recorded which).

The rearrangement joins TRBV10-3 to TRBJ2-5, with 14 bases lining up with TRBD2. Germline-derived CDR1 and CDR2 are ENHRY and SYGVKD. Unmatched junction bases numbered 5, after V lost 10 bases and J lost 4 bases. This CDR3 spans 14 amino acids. The chain's CDR3 is CATGTSGRSETQYF. The DNA for the CDR3 is TGTGCCACCGGGACTAGCGGGAGATCAGAGACCCAGTACTTC.

The chain is built from TRBV19 and TRBJ2-3; unclear D gene. The germline CDR1 and CDR2 sequences are LNHDA and SQIVND (reference sequence). CDR3 length: 12 residues. V lost 3 bases and J 2 bases, leaving 3 bases between the germline ends. The CDR3 nucleotides read TGTGCCAGTAGTATTCCCACAGATACGCAGTATTTT. It is translated as CASSIPTDTQYF.

This chain connects TRBV4-3 to TRBJ1-2; D may be TRBD1 (6 bases). Trimming cost V 3 bases and J 4 bases, with 9 bases left between them. This CDR3 spans 13 amino acids. CDR1 LGHNA and CDR2 YSLEER come from the germline V gene. CDR3 sequence: CASSQEQGYGYTF. The CDR3 nucleotides read TGCGCCAGCAGCCAGGAACAGGGCTATGGCTACACCTTC.

This clonotype appeared many times. The rearrangement joins TRBV7-8 to TRBJ2-3; D gene ambiguous. The V and J ends lost 2 bases and 1 base respectively, with 13 bases between them. The length of the CDR3 is 16 residues. The V gene's germline CDR1 is SGHVS and CDR2 FQNEAQ. The CDR3 loop reads CASSLPTPWGTDTQYF. CDR3 nucleotide sequence: TGTGCCAGCAGCTTACCGACCCCCTGGGGCACAGATACGCAGTATTTT.

This chain connects TRBV19 to TRBJ1-3, with D possibly TRBD1 on 6 matching bases. Germline CDR1 is LNHDA and CDR2 is SQIVND (reference sequence). Trimming took 6 bases from V and 4 from J, leaving 10 bases between them. This CDR3 spans 13 amino acids. Here the CDR3 DNA reads TGTGCCAGTAGCCGGGACATGGGAAACACCATATATTTT. It yields the protein CASSRDMGNTIYF.

V is TRBV7-2 and J is TRBJ1-2; D remains ambiguous. This CDR3 has 12 residues. Germline CDR1 SGHTA, CDR2 FQGNSA. Deletions cut 0 bases from V and 6 bases from J, with 5 bases between. The CDR3 protein is CASSLAGNGYTF. The CDR3 nucleotides read TGTGCCAGCAGCTTAGCGGGAAATGGCTACACCTTC.

This clonotype was seen many times. The chain links TRBV6-1 to TRBJ2-3; D not resolved. V was trimmed by 5 bases and J by 6 bases, leaving 12 bases between them. This CDR3 has 13 residues. Germline values: CDR1 MNHNS, CDR2 SASEGT. Here the CDR3 reads CASSFSPVDTQYF. CDR3 in DNA: TGTGCCAGCAGTTTCTCTCCTGTGGATACGCAGTATTTT.

This clonotype was recorded once. This rearrangement joins TRBV12-3 or TRBV12-4 to TRBJ2-7; D remains ambiguous. This CDR3 is built from 12 residues. Trimming removed 5 bases from V and 5 bases from J, with 10 bases in between. CDR3 DNA: TGTGCCAGCAGTGTAGGCGATAACGAGCAGTACTTC. It translates to CASSVGDNEQYF.

With regard to this clonotype: A junction boundary mismatches the germline segment, possibly from a read error. The V call is TRBV7-3, the J call TRBJ2-7; unclear D gene. Germline CDR1 is SGHTA and CDR2 is FQGTGA. The CDR3 loop spans 16 amino acids. The CDR3 here is CGSSLTPTAPRYEQYF. CDR3 in DNA: TGTGGCAGCAGCTTAACCCCTACTGCCCCTCGCTACGAGCAGTACTTC.

The V gene is TRBV7-3, the J gene TRBJ1-2; no clear D. Trimming cost V 3 bases and J 8 bases, with 7 bases left between them. The CDR3 consists of 11 residues. Germline assignment: CDR1 SGHTA and CDR2 FQGTGA. For the CDR3, the DNA is TGTGCCAGCAGCTTGCAGCCCGGCTACACCTTC. As protein: CASSLQPGYTF.

The genes are TRBV10-3 and TRBJ2-1, with 8 bases lining up with TRBD1. This CDR3 spans 16 amino acids. Losses at the gene ends were 8 bases for V and 2 bases for J; bases not matched to a gene: 11. CDR1 and CDR2 from the germline V gene are ENHRY and SYGVKD. The CDR3 nucleotides are TGTGCCATCCGCCTAGGGGACAGGCCGACCTACAATGAGCAGTTCTTC. This encodes CAIRLGDRPTYNEQFF.

The chain carries TRBV9 and TRBJ2-2; no reliable D call. CDR1 and CDR2 (germline): SGDLS, YYNGEE. The CDR3 has 12 residues. V was clipped by 3 bases and J by 8 bases, with 8 bases between them. The CDR3 loop reads CASSGGSGELFF. The CDR3 DNA reads TGTGCCAGCAGCGGGGGTTCAGGGGAGCTGTTTTTT.

J is TRBJ2-5 and V is TRBV2; no firm D call. This CDR3 region has 10 residues. The germline V and J ends were trimmed by 1 base and 9 bases, with 3 bases remaining between them. Germline loops: CDR1 SNHLY, CDR2 FYNNEI. This chain's CDR3 is CASSEGSQYF. The CDR3 DNA sequence: TGTGCCAGCAGTGAAGGATCCCAGTACTTC.

In this sample, this clonotype turned up many times. The chain joins TRBV5-6 to TRBJ1-2, with D possibly being TRBD1 (5 bases). Trimming shortened V by 3 bases and J by 2 bases, and 14 bases separated the two germline ends. CDR3 length equals 15 residues. Germline V lookup: CDR1 SGHDT, CDR2 YYEEEE. The CDR3 sequence is CASSSWTFGNYGYTF. CDR3 nucleotide sequence: TGTGCCAGCAGCTCATGGACATTCGGGAACTATGGCTACACCTTC.

The chain combines TRBV19 with TRBJ1-5; D remains ambiguous. The CDR3 runs 16 residues. V lost 6 bases and J lost 0, with 15 bases in between. Germline V gene data show CDR1 as LNHDA and CDR2 as SQIVND (reference sequence). CDR3 amino acids: CASRTADGNSNQPQHF. CDR3 bases: TGTGCCAGTAGGACCGCGGACGGTAATAGCAATCAGCCCCAGCATTTT. Complete variable domain (other parts from reference TRBV19 and TRBJ1-5): DGGITQSPKYLFRKEGQNVTLSCEQNLNHDAMYWYRQDPGQGLRLIYYSQIVNDFQKGDIAEGYSVSREKKESFPLTVTSAQKNPTAFYLCASRTADGNSNQPQHFGDGTRLSIL.

As for this clonotype: A much larger clone differs by one base, so this may be a read error. The chain links TRBV6-1 to TRBJ1-6, with a tentative D call TRBD1 (5 bases). CDR3 size: 14 residues. V gave up 11 bases and J gave up 5 bases, with 16 bases separating them. Germline assignment: CDR1 MNHNS and CDR2 SASEGT. The chain's CDR3 is CACTRDPDNSPLHF. CDR3 nucleotide sequence: TGTGCCTGCACACGGGACCCGGATAATTCACCCCTCCACTTT.

The table lists this clonotype with many counts. V and J are TRBV20-1 and TRBJ2-1, with 9 positions matching TRBD2. The V and J ends lost 6 bases and 4 bases, in that order; junction bases with no gene match: 10. CDR1 is DFQATT, CDR2 SNEGSKA, per germline (reference sequence). The CDR3 is 15 amino acids. CDR3 in amino acids: CSAQPLAGKYNEQFF. For the CDR3, the DNA is TGCAGTGCCCAACCTCTAGCGGGGAAATACAATGAGCAGTTCTTC.